This T cell receptor (beta chain) was captured in a study of T cells after yellow fever vaccination. The CDR3 is 15 amino acids. Looked up from germline, CDR1 is SGHNT and CDR2 is YENEEA. Between the trimmed V and J ends, which lost 6 bases and 2 bases, there was a span of 14 bases. This clonotype was seen repeatedly, ten times or more. TCRdb re-called the 5' RACE reads through MiXCR, storing one row per CDR3 protein. This table has about 110,000 distinct CDR3 sequences, 8.4% appearing once. The sample was CD8+ T cells sorted from PBMCs, taken 45 days after the yellow fever booster vaccination. The source of this sequence is a man aged 25 to 45 who received the YFV17D yellow fever vaccine. The chain links TRBV11-3 to TRBJ2-1; tentative D call: TRBD2 (6 bases). Written as DNA, the CDR3 is TGTGCCAGCAGTCCGGGACTCACGACCTACAATGAGCAGTTCTTC. It specifies CASSPGLTTYNEQFF.